This is a list of T cell receptor beta chains from one sample in a study of T cell responses to AZD1222 COVID-19 vaccine. Using immunoSEQ multiplex PCR, the repertoire was profiled, and TCRdb retains in-frame clones only, with some absent. Of 75,000 to 95,000 clones listed, about 91% are singletons. This specimen consisted of peripheral blood, obtained on day 0 of MenACWY control vaccination. The receptors come from an adult in good health. CDR3s include the opening cysteine and the closing phenylalanine or tryptophan. Fields, in order: J gene, V gene, clone size, D gene, CDR3 DNA, CDR3 protein. The D gene is left open where the match is weak. Clone sizes are given selectively: once, few, many, or a class where the clone is expanded.

J: TRBJ2-5; V: TRBV20-1; size: few; D: -; DNA: TGCAGTGCCCACGAGGGGACCCAGTACTTC; CDR3: CSAHEGTQYF
J: TRBJ1-6; V: TRBV25-1; size: -; D: TRBD1; DNA: TGTGCCAGCAGTGAAAGGACAGGGGGTAATTCACCCCTCCACTTT; CDR3: CASSERTGGNSPLHF
J: TRBJ2-7; V: TRBV6-1; size: -; D: -; DNA: TGTGCCAGCAGTGAAGTCGCAGAAGAGCAGTACTTC; CDR3: CASSEVAEEQYF
J: TRBJ2-7; V: TRBV6-2/TRBV6-3; size: once; D: TRBD1; DNA: TGTGCCAGCACCCCGACAGGGGGCGGCGACGAGCAGTACTTC; CDR3: CASTPTGGGDEQYF
J: TRBJ2-1; V: TRBV27; size: few; D: -; DNA: TGTGCCAGCAGTTTCTACAGGGCGGACGATGAGCAGTTCTTC; CDR3: CASSFYRADDEQFF
J: TRBJ2-2; V: TRBV4-1; size: -; D: -; DNA: TGCGCCAGCAGCCAATCCGGAGAGGTGGCCGGGGAGCTGTTTTTT; CDR3: CASSQSGEVAGELFF
J: TRBJ1-5; V: TRBV11-1; size: once; D: -; DNA: TGTGCCAGCAGCTCTACATGGGATCAGCCCCAGCATTTT; CDR3: CASSSTWDQPQHF
J: TRBJ1-1; V: TRBV27; size: -; D: -; DNA: TGTGCCAGCAGTTCCCCGGGACAAATCACTGAAGCTTTCTTT; CDR3: CASSSPGQITEAFF
J: TRBJ2-7; V: TRBV28; size: -; D: TRBD1; DNA: TGTGCCAGCAGACGACAGGGGGCTTGGAACGAGCAGTACTTC; CDR3: CASRRQGAWNEQYF
J: TRBJ1-2; V: TRBV14; size: -; D: TRBD1; DNA: TGTGCCAGCAGCCGATTGGGGACAGACTATGGCTACACCTTC; CDR3: CASSRLGTDYGYTF
J: TRBJ2-5; V: TRBV5-1; size: -; D: TRBD1; DNA: TGCGCCAGCAGCCGAACCGGGACAGGGTCCACCTCTGGTAAGACCCAGTACTTC; CDR3: CASSRTGTGSTSGKTQYF
J: TRBJ2-1; V: TRBV19; size: -; D: TRBD1; DNA: TGTGCCAGTAGTATGGGACAGGAGCAGTTCTTC; CDR3: CASSMGQEQFF
J: TRBJ2-1; V: TRBV27; size: -; D: -; DNA: TGTGCCAGCAGTCCCAACAGGGTTCACTACAATGAGCAGTTCTTC; CDR3: CASSPNRVHYNEQFF
J: TRBJ1-2; V: TRBV29-1; size: -; D: TRBD1; DNA: TGCAGCGTTGAGGGGACAGGGGGCGCATTTAACTATGGCTACACCTTC; CDR3: CSVEGTGGAFNYGYTF
J: TRBJ2-3; V: TRBV19; size: once; D: TRBD1; DNA: TGTGCCAGTAGGGGACAGGATAGCACAGATACGCAGTATTTT; CDR3: CASRGQDSTDTQYF
J: TRBJ2-2; V: TRBV6-5; size: -; D: -; DNA: TGTGCCAGCAGTTACCTGGGGGGAAGGGACGGGGAGCTGTTTTTT; CDR3: CASSYLGGRDGELFF
J: TRBJ1-2; V: TRBV6-5; size: -; D: -; DNA: TGTGCCAGCACCCGGGTTAGCGATGGCTACACCTTC; CDR3: CASTRVSDGYTF
J: TRBJ2-5; V: TRBV2; size: -; D: -; DNA: TGTGCCAGCAGTTATGCGGCCGGGGCGGAGACCCAGTACTTC; CDR3: CASSYAAGAETQYF
J: TRBJ1-2; V: TRBV30; size: -; D: -; DNA: TGTGCCTGGAGTCTCCCCCCGGGAAACTATGGCTACACCTTC; CDR3: CAWSLPPGNYGYTF
J: TRBJ1-5; V: TRBV2; size: -; D: -; DNA: TGTGCCAGCAGTGTTATGGGGTCCGGTCAGCCCCAGCATTTT; CDR3: CASSVMGSGQPQHF
J: TRBJ2-2; V: TRBV12-5; size: -; D: TRBD1; DNA: TGTGCTAGTGGTTTGGCATCGACAGGGTTAGCCGGGGAGCTGTTTTTT; CDR3: CASGLASTGLAGELFF
J: TRBJ2-1; V: TRBV5-1; size: -; D: -; DNA: TGCGCCAGCAGCCCCGTGGGCCATGAGCAGTTCTTC; CDR3: CASSPVGHEQFF
J: TRBJ1-2; V: TRBV20-1; size: -; D: TRBD1; DNA: TGCAGTGCTAGTCGGTCAGGGGGCGGAGCTAACTATGGCTACACCTTC; CDR3: CSASRSGGGANYGYTF
J: TRBJ2-1; V: TRBV5-1; size: -; D: TRBD2; DNA: TGCGCCAGCAGCTTGGGTACTAGCGGGATATGGGGGAATGAGCAGTTCTTC; CDR3: CASSLGTSGIWGNEQFF
J: TRBJ2-7; V: TRBV5-5; size: -; D: -; DNA: TGTGCCAGCAGCTTGGGTGGGGAAAGGCAGTACTTC; CDR3: CASSLGGERQYF
J: TRBJ1-3; V: TRBV3-1/TRBV3-2; size: -; D: -; DNA: TGTGCCAGCAGCCGCCGGAGGGAGCCGTATGGAAACACCATATATTTT; CDR3: CASSRRREPYGNTIYF
J: TRBJ2-7; V: TRBV7-6; size: once; D: -; DNA: TGTGCCAGCAGCTTAGGTAGGGGGGCCTACGAGCAGTACTTC; CDR3: CASSLGRGAYEQYF
J: TRBJ2-5; V: TRBV5-4; size: -; D: TRBD1; DNA: TGTGCCAGCAGCGAATCGACAGGGATTCAAGAGACCCAGTACTTC; CDR3: CASSESTGIQETQYF
J: TRBJ2-2; V: TRBV7-9; size: -; D: -; DNA: TGTGCCAGCAGCTTAGGACCAGCTCTCGGCGGGGAGCTGTTTTTT; CDR3: CASSLGPALGGELFF
J: TRBJ2-5; V: TRBV9; size: -; D: -; DNA: TGTGCCAGCAGCGTAGGCCCAGTACCCCAAGAGACCCAGTACTTC; CDR3: CASSVGPVPQETQYF
J: TRBJ2-7; V: TRBV2; size: -; D: -; DNA: TGTGCCAGCAGATATAGGACAGATTCCTACGAGCAGTACTTC; CDR3: CASRYRTDSYEQYF
J: TRBJ1-1; V: TRBV18; size: -; D: TRBD1; DNA: TGTGCCAGCTCATCTAGGACAGGGGTCTTAGAGACTGAAGCTTTCTTT; CDR3: CASSSRTGVLETEAFF
J: TRBJ2-3; V: TRBV7-9; size: -; D: TRBD2; DNA: TGTGCCAGCAGAGCCAGACCGGGACTAGCGGGAGATGATACGCAGTATTTT; CDR3: CASRARPGLAGDDTQYF
J: TRBJ2-3; V: TRBV19; size: -; D: -; DNA: TGTGCCAGTAGTATAGGACAGTTAAGCACAGATACGCAGTATTTT; CDR3: CASSIGQLSTDTQYF
J: TRBJ2-7; V: TRBV14; size: -; D: TRBD1; DNA: TGTGCCAGCAGCCGACAGGGCTACGAGCAGTACTTC; CDR3: CASSRQGYEQYF
J: TRBJ2-3; V: TRBV5-1; size: -; D: TRBD1; DNA: TGCGCCAGCAGCTTGGCAGGACAGGGCGTAGATACGCAGTATTTT; CDR3: CASSLAGQGVDTQYF
J: TRBJ2-2; V: TRBV18; size: -; D: -; DNA: TGTGCCAGCTCGCGAGGGCTAGACACCGGGGAGCTGTTTTTT; CDR3: CASSRGLDTGELFF